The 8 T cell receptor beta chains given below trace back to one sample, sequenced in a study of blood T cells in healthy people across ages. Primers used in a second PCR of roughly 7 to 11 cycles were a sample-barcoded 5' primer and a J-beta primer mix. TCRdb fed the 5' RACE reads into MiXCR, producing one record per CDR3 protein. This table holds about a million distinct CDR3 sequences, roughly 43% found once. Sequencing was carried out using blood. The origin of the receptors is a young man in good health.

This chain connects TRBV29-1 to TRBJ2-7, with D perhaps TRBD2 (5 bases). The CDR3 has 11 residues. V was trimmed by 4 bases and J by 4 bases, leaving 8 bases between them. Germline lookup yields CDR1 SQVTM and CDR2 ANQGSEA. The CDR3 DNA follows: TGCAGCGTTGCACTAGATTACGAGCAGTACTTC. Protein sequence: CSVALDYEQYF.

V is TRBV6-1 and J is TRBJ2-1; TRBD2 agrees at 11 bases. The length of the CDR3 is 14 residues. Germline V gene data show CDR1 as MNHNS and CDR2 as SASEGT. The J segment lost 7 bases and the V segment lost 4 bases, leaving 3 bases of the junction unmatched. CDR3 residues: CASSAGLAVNEQFF. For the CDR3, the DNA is TGTGCCAGCAGTGCGGGACTAGCGGTGAATGAGCAGTTCTTC.

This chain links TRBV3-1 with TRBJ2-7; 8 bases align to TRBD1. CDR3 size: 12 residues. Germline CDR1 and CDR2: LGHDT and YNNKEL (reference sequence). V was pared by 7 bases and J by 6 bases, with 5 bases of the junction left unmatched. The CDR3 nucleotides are TGTGCCAGCACACGACAGGGGTCCGAGCAGTACTTC. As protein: CASTRQGSEQYF.

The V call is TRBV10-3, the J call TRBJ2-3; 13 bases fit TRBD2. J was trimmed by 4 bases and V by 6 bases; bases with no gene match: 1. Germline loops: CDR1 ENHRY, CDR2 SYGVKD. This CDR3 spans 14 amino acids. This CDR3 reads CAIRGTSGADTQYF. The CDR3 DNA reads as TGTGCCATCAGAGGGACTAGCGGGGCAGATACGCAGTATTTT.

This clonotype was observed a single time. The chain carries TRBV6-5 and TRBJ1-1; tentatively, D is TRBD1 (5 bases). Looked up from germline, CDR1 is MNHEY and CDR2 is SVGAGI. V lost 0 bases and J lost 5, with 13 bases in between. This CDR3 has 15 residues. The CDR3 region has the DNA TGTGCCAGCAGTTACTCAGCGGGGCCGCGAACTGAAGCTTTCTTT. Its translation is CASSYSAGPRTEAFF.

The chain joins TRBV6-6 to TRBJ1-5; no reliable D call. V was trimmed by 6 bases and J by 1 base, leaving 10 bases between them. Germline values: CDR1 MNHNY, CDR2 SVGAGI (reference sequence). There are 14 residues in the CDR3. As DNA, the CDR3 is TGTGCCAGCAGCTCCCCACAGAGCAATCAGCCCCAGCATTTT. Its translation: CASSSPQSNQPQHF.

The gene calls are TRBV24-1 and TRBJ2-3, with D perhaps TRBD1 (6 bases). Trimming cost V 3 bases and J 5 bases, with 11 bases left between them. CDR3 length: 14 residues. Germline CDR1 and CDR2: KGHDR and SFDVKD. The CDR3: CATSDVTGRDTQYF. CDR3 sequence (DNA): TGTGCCACCAGTGATGTGACAGGTAGAGATACGCAGTATTTT.

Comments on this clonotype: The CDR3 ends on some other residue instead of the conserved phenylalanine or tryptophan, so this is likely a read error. The CDR3 protein is CASSLLAGACEQYL. The CDR3 bases are TGTGCCAGCAGCTTATTAGCGGGGGCCTGCGAGCAGTACTTA. V and J are TRBV7-3 and TRBJ2-4, with 9 bases fitting TRBD2. The DNA end is a closer match to TRBJ2-7, so the J assignment may be wrong. CDR3 size: 14 residues. The germline gives CDR1 SGHTA, CDR2 FQGTGA.